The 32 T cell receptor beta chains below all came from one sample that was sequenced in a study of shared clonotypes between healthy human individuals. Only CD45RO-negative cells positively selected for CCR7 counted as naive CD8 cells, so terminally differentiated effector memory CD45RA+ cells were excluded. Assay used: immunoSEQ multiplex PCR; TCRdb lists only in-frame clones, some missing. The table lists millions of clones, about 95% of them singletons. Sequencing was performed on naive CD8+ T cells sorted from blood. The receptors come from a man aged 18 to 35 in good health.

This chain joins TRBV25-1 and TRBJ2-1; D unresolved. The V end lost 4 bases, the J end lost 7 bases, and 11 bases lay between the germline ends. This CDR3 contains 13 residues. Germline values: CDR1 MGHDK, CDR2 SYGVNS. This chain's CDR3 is CASSALPGNEQFF. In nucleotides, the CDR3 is TGTGCCAGCAGTGCCTTGCCGGGTAATGAGCAGTTCTTC.

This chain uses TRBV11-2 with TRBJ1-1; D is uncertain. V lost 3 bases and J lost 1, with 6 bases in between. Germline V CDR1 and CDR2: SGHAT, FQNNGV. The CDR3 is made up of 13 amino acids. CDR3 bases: TGTGCCAGCAGCTTTGGGAAGAACACTGAAGCTTTCTTT. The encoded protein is CASSFGKNTEAFF.

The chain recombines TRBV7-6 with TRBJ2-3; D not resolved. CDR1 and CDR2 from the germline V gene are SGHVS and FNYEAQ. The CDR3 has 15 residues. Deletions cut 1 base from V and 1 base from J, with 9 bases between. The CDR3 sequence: CASSLEDVGTDTQYF. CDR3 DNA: TGTGCCAGCAGCTTAGAAGATGTTGGCACAGATACGCAGTATTTT.

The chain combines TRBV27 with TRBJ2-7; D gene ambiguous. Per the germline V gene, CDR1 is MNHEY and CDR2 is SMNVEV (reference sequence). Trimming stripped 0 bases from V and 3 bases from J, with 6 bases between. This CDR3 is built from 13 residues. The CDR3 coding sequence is TGTGCCAGCAGTTTATCCATTTTCTACGAGCAGTACTTC. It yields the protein CASSLSIFYEQYF.

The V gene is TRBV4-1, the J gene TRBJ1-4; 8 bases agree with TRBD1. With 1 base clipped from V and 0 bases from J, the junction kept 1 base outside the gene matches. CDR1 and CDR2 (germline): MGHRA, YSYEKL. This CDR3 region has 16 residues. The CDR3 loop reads CASSQGTGPTNEKLFF. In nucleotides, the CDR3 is TGCGCCAGCAGCCAAGGGACAGGGCCAACTAATGAAAAACTGTTTTTT.

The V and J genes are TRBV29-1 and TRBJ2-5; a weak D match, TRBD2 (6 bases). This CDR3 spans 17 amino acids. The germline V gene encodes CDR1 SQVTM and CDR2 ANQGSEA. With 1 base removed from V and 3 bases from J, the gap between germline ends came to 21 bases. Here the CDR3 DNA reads TGCAGCGTTGAAGTTGGCACTAGCCCTATCTCCGAAGAGACCCAGTACTTC. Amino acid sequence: CSVEVGTSPISEETQYF.

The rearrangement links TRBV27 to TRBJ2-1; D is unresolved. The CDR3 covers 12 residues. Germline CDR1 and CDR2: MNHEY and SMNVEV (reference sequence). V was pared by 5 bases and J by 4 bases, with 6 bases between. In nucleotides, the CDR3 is TGTGCCAGCAGTAACTCTTACAATGAGCAGTTCTTC. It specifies CASSNSYNEQFF.

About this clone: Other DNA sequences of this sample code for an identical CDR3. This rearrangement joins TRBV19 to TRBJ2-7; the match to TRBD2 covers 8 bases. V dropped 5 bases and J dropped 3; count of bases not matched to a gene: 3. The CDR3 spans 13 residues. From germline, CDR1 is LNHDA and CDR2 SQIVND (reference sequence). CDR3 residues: CASSPSGGYEQYF. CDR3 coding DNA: TGTGCCAGTAGTCCGAGCGGGGGCTACGAGCAGTACTTC.

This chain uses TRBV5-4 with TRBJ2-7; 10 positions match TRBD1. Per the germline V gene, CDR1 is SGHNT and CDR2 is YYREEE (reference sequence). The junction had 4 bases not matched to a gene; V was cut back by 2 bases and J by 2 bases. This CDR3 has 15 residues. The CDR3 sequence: CASSFSGTGAYEQYF. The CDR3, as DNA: TGTGCCAGCAGCTTCTCCGGGACAGGGGCCTACGAGCAGTACTTC.

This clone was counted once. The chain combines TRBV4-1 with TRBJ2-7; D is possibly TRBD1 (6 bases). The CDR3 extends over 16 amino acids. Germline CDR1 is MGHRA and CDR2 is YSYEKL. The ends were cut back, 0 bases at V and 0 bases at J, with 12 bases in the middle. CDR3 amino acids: CASSQDRQASSYEQYF. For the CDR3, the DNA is TGCGCCAGCAGCCAAGATCGACAGGCGAGCTCCTACGAGCAGTACTTC.

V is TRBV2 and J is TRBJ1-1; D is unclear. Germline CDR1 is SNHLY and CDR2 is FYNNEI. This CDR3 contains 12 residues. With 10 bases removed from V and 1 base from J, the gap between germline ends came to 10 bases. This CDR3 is CANHRGNTEAFF. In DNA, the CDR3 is TGTGCCAACCACCGGGGGAACACTGAAGCTTTCTTT.

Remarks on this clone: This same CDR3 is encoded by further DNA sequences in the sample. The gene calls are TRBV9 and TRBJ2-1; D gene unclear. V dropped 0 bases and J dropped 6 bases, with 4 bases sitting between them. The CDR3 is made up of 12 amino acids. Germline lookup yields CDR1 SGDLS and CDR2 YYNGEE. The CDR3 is CASSVGSNEQFF. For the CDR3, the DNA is TGTGCCAGCAGCGTAGGGAGCAATGAGCAGTTCTTC.

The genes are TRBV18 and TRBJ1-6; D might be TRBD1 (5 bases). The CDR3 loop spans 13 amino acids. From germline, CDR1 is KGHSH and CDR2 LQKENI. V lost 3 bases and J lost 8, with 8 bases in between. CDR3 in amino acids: CASSPSGDSPLHF. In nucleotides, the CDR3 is TGTGCCAGCTCACCGTCGGGGGATTCACCCCTCCACTTT.

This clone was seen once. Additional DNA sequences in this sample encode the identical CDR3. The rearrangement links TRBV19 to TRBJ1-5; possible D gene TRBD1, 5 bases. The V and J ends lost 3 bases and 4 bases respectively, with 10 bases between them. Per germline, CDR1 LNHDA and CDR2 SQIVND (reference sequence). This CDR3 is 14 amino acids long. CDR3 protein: CASSIRDGNQPQHF. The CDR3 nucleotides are TGTGCCAGTAGTATCAGGGACGGGAATCAGCCCCAGCATTTT.

Here the CDR3 reads CASSHDDRGQETQYF. The DNA for the CDR3 is TGCGCCAGCAGCCACGACGACAGGGGTCAAGAGACCCAGTACTTC. The chain employs TRBV4-1 and TRBJ2-5; 8 bases fit TRBD1. Trimming cost V 3 bases and J 2 bases; bases outside gene matches: 5. The CDR3 consists of 15 residues. Per the germline V gene, CDR1 is MGHRA and CDR2 is YSYEKL.

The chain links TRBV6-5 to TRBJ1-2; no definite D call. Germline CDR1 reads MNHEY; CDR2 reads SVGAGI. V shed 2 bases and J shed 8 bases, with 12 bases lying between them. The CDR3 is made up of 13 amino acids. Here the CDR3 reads CASSYGRLLGYTF. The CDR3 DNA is TGTGCCAGCAGTTACGGGCGGCTTCTAGGCTACACCTTC.

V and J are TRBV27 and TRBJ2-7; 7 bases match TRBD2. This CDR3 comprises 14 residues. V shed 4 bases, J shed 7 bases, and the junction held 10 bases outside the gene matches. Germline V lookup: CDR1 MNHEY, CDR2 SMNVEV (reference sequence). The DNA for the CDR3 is TGTGCCAGCAGTTCCAGCGGGGAGTTGTGGGAGCAGTACTTC. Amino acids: CASSSSGELWEQYF.

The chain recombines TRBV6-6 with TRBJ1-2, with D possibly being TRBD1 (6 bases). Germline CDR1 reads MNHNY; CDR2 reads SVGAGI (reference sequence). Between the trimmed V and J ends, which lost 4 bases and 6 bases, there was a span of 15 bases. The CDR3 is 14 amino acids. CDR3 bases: TGTGCCAGCAGTTTTAACAGGGTGTCAGATGGCTACACCTTC. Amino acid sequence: CASSFNRVSDGYTF.

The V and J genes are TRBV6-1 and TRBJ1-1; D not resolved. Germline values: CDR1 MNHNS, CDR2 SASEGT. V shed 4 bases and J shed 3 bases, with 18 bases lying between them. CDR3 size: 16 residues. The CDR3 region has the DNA TGTGCCAGCAGTGTTTATCGGGGAGGGTCGGACACTGAAGCTTTCTTT. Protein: CASSVYRGGSDTEAFF.

CDR3 sequence: CSVEGGEEESTEAFF. CDR3 coding DNA: TGCAGCGTGGAGGGAGGGGAAGAGGAGAGCACTGAAGCTTTCTTT. The rearrangement uses TRBV29-1 and TRBJ1-1; weak D call: TRBD1 (5 bases). V was pared by 6 bases and J by 4 bases, with 21 bases between. Germline V CDR1 and CDR2: SQVTM, ANQGSEA. The CDR3 is made up of 15 amino acids.

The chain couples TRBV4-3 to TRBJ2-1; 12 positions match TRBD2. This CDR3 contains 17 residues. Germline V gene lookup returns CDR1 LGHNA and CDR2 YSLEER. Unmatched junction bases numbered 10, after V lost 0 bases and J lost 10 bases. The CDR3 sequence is CASSQDRGLAGVGEQFF. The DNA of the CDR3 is TGCGCCAGCAGCCAAGATCGGGGACTAGCGGGTGTTGGAGAGCAGTTCTTC.

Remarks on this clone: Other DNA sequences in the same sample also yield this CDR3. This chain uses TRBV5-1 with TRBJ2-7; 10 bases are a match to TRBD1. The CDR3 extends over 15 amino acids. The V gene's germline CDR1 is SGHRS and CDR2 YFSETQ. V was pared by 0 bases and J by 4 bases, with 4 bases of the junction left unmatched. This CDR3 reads CASSLGQGASYEQYF. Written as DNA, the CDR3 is TGCGCCAGCAGCTTGGGACAGGGGGCTTCGTACGAGCAGTACTTC.

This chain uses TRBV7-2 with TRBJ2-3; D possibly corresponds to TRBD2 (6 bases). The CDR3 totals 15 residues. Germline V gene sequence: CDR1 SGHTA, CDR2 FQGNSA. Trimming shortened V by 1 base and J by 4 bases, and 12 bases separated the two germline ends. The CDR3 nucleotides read TGTGCCAGCAGCTTAGAGGGACTTGTGCCAGATACGCAGTATTTT. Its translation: CASSLEGLVPDTQYF.

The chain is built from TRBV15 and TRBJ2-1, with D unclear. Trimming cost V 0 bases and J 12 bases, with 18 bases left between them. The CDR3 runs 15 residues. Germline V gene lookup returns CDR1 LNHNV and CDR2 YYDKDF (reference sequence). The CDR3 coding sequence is TGTGCCACCAGCAGAGAAGTCGTGCAGACCTCTCCGCAGTTCTTC. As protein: CATSREVVQTSPQFF.

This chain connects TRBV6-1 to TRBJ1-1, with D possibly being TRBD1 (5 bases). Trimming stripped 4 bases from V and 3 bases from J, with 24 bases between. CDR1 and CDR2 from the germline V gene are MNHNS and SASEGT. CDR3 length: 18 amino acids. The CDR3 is CASSAPPPPDRWDTEAFF. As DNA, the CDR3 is TGTGCCAGCAGTGCGCCCCCTCCCCCTGACAGATGGGACACTGAAGCTTTCTTT.

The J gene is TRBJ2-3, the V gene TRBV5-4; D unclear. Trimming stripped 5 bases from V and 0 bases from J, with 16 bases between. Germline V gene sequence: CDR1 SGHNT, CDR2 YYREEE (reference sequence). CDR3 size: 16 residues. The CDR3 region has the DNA TGTGCCAGCAGACAATGGGCTAGTCTAAGCACAGATACGCAGTATTTT. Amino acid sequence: CASRQWASLSTDTQYF. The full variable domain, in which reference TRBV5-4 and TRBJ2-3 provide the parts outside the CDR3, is ETGVTQSPTHLIKTRGQQVTLRCSSQSGHNTVSWYQQALGQGPQFIFQYYREEENGRGNFPPRFSGLQFPNYSSELNVNALELDDSALYLCASRQWASLSTDTQYFGPGTRLTVL.

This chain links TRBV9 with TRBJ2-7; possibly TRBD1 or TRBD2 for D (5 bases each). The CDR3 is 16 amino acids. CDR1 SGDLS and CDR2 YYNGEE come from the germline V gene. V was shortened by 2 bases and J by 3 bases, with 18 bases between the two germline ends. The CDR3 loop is CASSVTGFGAIYEQYF. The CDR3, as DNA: TGTGCCAGCAGCGTCACGGGGTTCGGGGCTATCTACGAGCAGTACTTC.

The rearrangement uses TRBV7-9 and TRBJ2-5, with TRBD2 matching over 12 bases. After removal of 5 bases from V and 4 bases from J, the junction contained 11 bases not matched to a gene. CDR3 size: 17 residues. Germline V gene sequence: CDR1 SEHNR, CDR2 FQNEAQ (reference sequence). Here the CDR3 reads CASSPPSGGAVRETQYF. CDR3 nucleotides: TGTGCCAGCAGCCCCCCTAGCGGGGGGGCCGTAAGAGAGACCCAGTACTTC. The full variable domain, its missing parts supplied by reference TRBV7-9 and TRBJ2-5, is DTGVSQNPRHKITKRGQNVTFRCDPISEHNRLYWYRQTLGQGPEFLTYFQNEAQLEKSRLLSDRFSAERPKGSFSTLEIQRTEQGDSAMYLCASSPPSGGAVRETQYFGPGTRLLVL.

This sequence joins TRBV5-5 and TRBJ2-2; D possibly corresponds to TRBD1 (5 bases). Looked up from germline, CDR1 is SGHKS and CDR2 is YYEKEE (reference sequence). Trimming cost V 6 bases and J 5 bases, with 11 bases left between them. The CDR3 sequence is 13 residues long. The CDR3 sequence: CASTMGPTGELFF. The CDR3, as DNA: TGTGCCAGCACCATGGGGCCAACCGGGGAGCTGTTTTTT.

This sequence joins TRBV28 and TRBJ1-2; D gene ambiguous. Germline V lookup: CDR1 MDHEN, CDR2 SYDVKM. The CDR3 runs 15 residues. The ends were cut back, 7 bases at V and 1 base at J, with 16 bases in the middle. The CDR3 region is CASNGRARFNYGYTF. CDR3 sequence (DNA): TGTGCCAGCAACGGTAGGGCGAGATTTAACTATGGCTACACCTTC.

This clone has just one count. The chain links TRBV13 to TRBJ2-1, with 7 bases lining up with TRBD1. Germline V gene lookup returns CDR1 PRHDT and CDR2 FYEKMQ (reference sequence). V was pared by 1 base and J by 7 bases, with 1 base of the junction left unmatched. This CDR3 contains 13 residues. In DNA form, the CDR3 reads TGTGCCAGCAGCTTAGACAGGGGTAATGAGCAGTTCTTC. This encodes CASSLDRGNEQFF.

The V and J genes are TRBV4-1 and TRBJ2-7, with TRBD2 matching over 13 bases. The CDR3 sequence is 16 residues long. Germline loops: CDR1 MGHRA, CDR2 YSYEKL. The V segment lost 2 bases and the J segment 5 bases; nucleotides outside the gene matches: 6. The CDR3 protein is CASSQTLAGGLDEQYF. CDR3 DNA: TGCGCCAGCAGCCAAACACTAGCGGGAGGGCTCGACGAGCAGTACTTC.